This entry features one TCR beta chain sequence. Its antigen is unknown. Base qualities were left out, and no much larger clone turns up one base away. Library method: the immunoSEQ multiplex PCR assay. T cell repertoires were profiled by deep sequencing of rearranged TCR beta loci, alongside multiparametric flow cytometry. TCRdb took this table from immuneACCESS and kept in-frame rearrangements with V and J called. Such tables lack part of the clones; where checked against another copy, unresolved V genes explain under half of the gap, and the rest is unexplained. In this sample the table shows tens of thousands of clones, more than 75% of which occur a single time. The ten largest account for around 2.6% of the sample. This record comes from a study of lymphopenia after photon versus proton radiotherapy (dated by TCRdb to about 2019). Some background on the complete study: The immunological effects of photon versus proton radiation therapy were compared in patients with gastrointestinal tumors who developed high-grade lymphopenia. The cohort included about 18 patients with gastrointestinal tumors who developed lymphopenia after receiving either photon or proton therapy. The study was designed to characterize how the impact on the immune system differs between the two radiation modalities. General study outcomes and caveats: After the lymphocyte count nadir, photon-treated repertoires showed oligoclonal expansion, especially of CD8+ Temra cells, which drove the drop in diversity. Across the cohort, an inverse correlation was found between a larger post-nadir drop in TCR diversity and overall survival time among patients who died. Relative stability during treatment was observed in proton-treated patients, whereas loss of naive T cells and TCR diversity and gain of effector/memory populations were observed in photon-treated patients. The survival association was assessed only in patients who died, and the authors presented better survival with proton therapy as a possibility rather than a demonstrated result.

Counted from cysteine to phenylalanine, this CDR3 has 14 amino acids. The read is trimmed to its CDR3 DNA, 42 bases read in frame from base 1. CDR1 SGHTA and CDR2 FQGNSA are derived from the germline V gene. The V end loses 5 bases and the J end loses 10 bases, and a stretch of 18 bases separates them. The chain couples TRBV7-2 to TRBJ2-1, with TRBD2 perhaps the D gene, on 6 matching bases. This clonotype originated in a woman in her seventies with pancreatic cancer. The source was peripheral blood, collected from a patient treated with photon-based radiotherapy. The DNA sequence reads TGTGCCAGCAGCCCCTTACTCGGGGGAAAGGAGCAGTTCTTC. Translated, it reads CASSPLLGGKEQFF. This CDR3, with the reference TRBV7-2 and TRBJ2-1 proteins standing in past its ends, gives the full variable domain GAGVSQSPSNKVTEKGKDVELRCDPISGHTALYWYRQSLGQGLEFLIYFQGNSAPDKSGLPSDRFSAERTGGSVSTLTIQRTQQEDSAVYLCASSPLLGGKEQFFGPGTRLTVL.